The source of this T cell receptor beta chain is a study of OX40 agonist ivuxolimab in advanced cancers. Study-level background: Earlier treatment with anti-PD-1, anti-PD-L1 or anti-CTLA-4 was permitted, and 35% to 40% had received some.

TCRdb's copy holds only in-frame clones and misses some; the assay was immunoSEQ multiplex PCR. This table holds roughly 77,000 clones, 75% to 90% found once. The CDR3 length is 15 residues. The germline gives CDR1 SNHLY, CDR2 FYNNEI. Trimming removed 5 bases from V and 5 bases from J, with 16 bases in between. The origin of this receptor is an adult with an advanced solid tumor such as melanoma, head and neck, liver or kidney cancer. The J gene is TRBJ2-1, the V gene TRBV2, with D tentatively TRBD1 or TRBD2 (5 bases each). The sequencing here drew on CD4+ or CD8+ T cells sorted from blood, taken in a trial of the OX40 agonist ivuxolimab. CDR3 protein: CASSRGRAGNNEQFF. Written as DNA, the CDR3 is TGTGCCAGCAGTCGTGGCAGGGCCGGGAACAATGAGCAGTTCTTC.